Here is one T cell receptor beta chain with its context. Its antigen is unknown. This sample was taken from a study of cytomegalovirus exposure and HLA in healthy donors. The PCR contained 60 Vbeta and 13 Jbeta primers. Produced via immunoSEQ multiplex PCR; TCRdb's table is partial and in-frame only. Here the sample spans 100,000 to 150,000 clones, roughly three quarters being singletons. Trimming pared 5 bases from V and 4 bases from J, leaving 9 bases between. Germline lookup yields CDR1 MNHEY and CDR2 SVGAGI. The CDR3 has 12 amino acids. Findings and caveats of the study: Later, TCR association rates were found to vary by HLA locus, highest for DRB1 and lowest for HLA-C.

This TCR was recovered from a middle-aged woman in good health and CMV-seronegative. The chain combines TRBV6-5 with TRBJ2-7; D unresolved. Sequencing input: PBMCs. This CDR3 is CASSTTSYEQYF. The CDR3 nucleotides are TGTGCCAGCAGTACGACAAGTTACGAGCAGTACTTC.